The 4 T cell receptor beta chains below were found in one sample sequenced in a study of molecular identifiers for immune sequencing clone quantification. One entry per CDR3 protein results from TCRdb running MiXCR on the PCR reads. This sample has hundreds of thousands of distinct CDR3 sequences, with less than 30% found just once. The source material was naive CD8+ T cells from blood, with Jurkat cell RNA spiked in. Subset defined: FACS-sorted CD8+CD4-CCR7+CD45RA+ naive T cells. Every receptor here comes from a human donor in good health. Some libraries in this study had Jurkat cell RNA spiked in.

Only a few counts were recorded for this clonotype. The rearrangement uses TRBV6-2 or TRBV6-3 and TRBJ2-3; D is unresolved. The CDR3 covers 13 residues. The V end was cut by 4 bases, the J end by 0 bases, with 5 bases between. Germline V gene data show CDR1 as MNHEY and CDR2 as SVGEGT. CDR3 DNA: TGTGCCAGCAGTTGGTACAGCACAGATACGCAGTATTTT. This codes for CASSWYSTDTQYF.

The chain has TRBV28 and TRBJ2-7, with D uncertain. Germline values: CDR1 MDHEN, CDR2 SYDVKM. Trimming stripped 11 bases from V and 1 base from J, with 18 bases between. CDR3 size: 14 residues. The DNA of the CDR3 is TGTGCCGCAGAGCCCCGGACGGAATCCTACGAGCAGTACTTC. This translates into CAAEPRTESYEQYF.

The CDR3: CASSQESGGCNEQFF. In DNA, the CDR3 is TGCGCCAGCAGCCAAGAAAGCGGGGGTTGCAATGAGCAGTTCTTC. The rearrangement links TRBV4-3 to TRBJ2-1, with TRBD2 identical over 8 bases. After removal of 0 bases from V and 6 bases from J, the junction contained 4 bases not matched to a gene. The CDR3 consists of 15 residues. The germline V gene has CDR1 LGHNA and CDR2 YSLEER.

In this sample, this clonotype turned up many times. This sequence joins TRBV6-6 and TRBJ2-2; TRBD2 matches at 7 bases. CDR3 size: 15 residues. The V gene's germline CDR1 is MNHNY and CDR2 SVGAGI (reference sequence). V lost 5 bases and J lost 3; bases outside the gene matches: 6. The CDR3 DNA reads TGTGCCAGCAGTCCCCCGGGACTATACACCGGGGAGCTGTTTTTT. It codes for CASSPPGLYTGELFF.